These T cell receptor beta chains were read from a single sample in a study of cytomegalovirus exposure and HLA in healthy donors. Repertoires were generated with immunoSEQ multiplex PCR, while TCRdb's copy carries only in-frame clones and drops some. The sample consists of about 94,000 clones, 81% of them appearing once. Sample: PBMCs. Source of these receptors: a human donor in good health. Each CDR3 is given with its conserved first and last residue. Part of the rows lack a size; the others show once, few, many or a class for expanded clones.

clone size | J gene | V gene | CDR3 protein
. | TRBJ1-5 | TRBV4-2 | CASSQGRGDQPQHF
. | TRBJ2-1 | TRBV4-3 | CASSASGGAYNEQFF
. | TRBJ2-5 | TRBV19 | CASSMPGHFQETQYF
. | TRBJ2-4 | TRBV7-2 | CASSIGTGAKNIQYF
few | TRBJ2-3 | TRBV6-4 | CASSERGGGEGDTQYF
once | TRBJ2-7 | TRBV28 | CASSLTTPREQYF
. | TRBJ1-5 | TRBV7-3 | CASSNRQGQPQHF
. | TRBJ2-7 | TRBV7-8 | CASSLTPDEQYF
. | TRBJ2-7 | TRBV19 | CASSAGTGFGDYEQYF
. | TRBJ1-1 | TRBV19 | CASSIGWGGTEAFF
. | TRBJ2-5 | TRBV27 | CASSLGGGQETQYF
. | TRBJ2-1 | TRBV11-2 | CASSFERGGYNEQFF
few | TRBJ2-1 | TRBV28 | CASSLTLSSYNEQFF
. | TRBJ2-7 | TRBV18 | CATSPGTLPDEQYF
. | TRBJ1-4 | TRBV6-6 | CASSRGQTTNEKLFF
. | TRBJ2-5 | TRBV5-4 | CASSPRAEETQYF
. | TRBJ2-3 | TRBV9 | CASSVWTSGLTDTQYF
. | TRBJ2-7 | TRBV11-2 | CASSLRGDRAYEQYF
. | TRBJ2-7 | TRBV4-3 | CASSRGQTNYEQYF
. | TRBJ2-3 | TRBV4-3 | CASSQDPGSGTDTQYF
many | TRBJ1-1 | TRBV4-1 | CASSPLLARTEAFF
. | TRBJ2-7 | TRBV29-1 | CSVDSAERTGGTYEQYF
. | TRBJ2-1 | TRBV9 | CASSPRLAGVGNGEQFF
. | TRBJ1-1 | TRBV18 | CASSQRSWTVVVGAFF
once | TRBJ2-7 | TRBV29-1 | CSVGGGTMREQYF
. | TRBJ2-7 | TRBV6-6 | CASRHRGLADYEQYF
. | TRBJ1-2 | TRBV11-2 | CASSLVDTNYGYTF
. | TRBJ1-3 | TRBV4-1 | CASSHPGGPGQGNTIYF
. | TRBJ2-5 | TRBV7-9 | CASSSRTGEETQYF
. | TRBJ2-5 | TRBV7-7 | CASSLAGGQETQYF
few | TRBJ2-2 | TRBV27 | CASSSAGLTGELFF
. | TRBJ2-7 | TRBV4-2 | CASSHDRDYEQYF
. | TRBJ2-4 | TRBV7-9 | CASSPRGQLAKNIQYF
few | TRBJ1-4 | TRBV6-5 | CASSHQGSAFEKLFF
. | TRBJ2-7 | TRBV30 | CAWSRAYEQYF
. | TRBJ2-1 | TRBV29-1 | CSAESGSPYNEQFF
. | TRBJ2-7 | TRBV27 | CASSVRGGTGDREQYF
. | TRBJ2-3 | TRBV6-6 | CARSPGKGTSTDTQYF
. | TRBJ1-2 | TRBV28 | CASTMGQNYGYTF
. | TRBJ1-5 | TRBV6-6 | CASDGSLETDNQPQHF
. | TRBJ1-3 | TRBV28 | CASRQGHGISGNTIYF
. | TRBJ2-5 | TRBV7-2 | CASSFGMKTQYF
. | TRBJ2-1 | TRBV29-1 | CSVEGPIWGDNEQFF
. | TRBJ2-3 | TRBV5-1 | CASSLTRGTDTQYF
once | TRBJ2-5 | TRBV19 | CASSDRGPWTQYF
. | TRBJ1-1 | TRBV5-1 | CASSLTGDGEAFF
once | TRBJ2-3 | TRBV5-1 | CASSSGLATDTQYF
. | TRBJ1-1 | TRBV15 | CATSREPPTGKNTEAFF
. | TRBJ2-1 | TRBV7-9 | CASSSGQGSYNEQFF
. | TRBJ1-1 | TRBV5-1 | CASSLDALPNTEAFF